Below, 8 T cell receptor beta chains from the same sample are listed, as sequenced in a study of CD8 T cells in ankylosing spondylitis. TCRdb fed the 5' RACE reads into MiXCR, producing one record per CDR3 protein. Among some 250,000 distinct CDR3 sequences, 20% to 30% were seen once, and the ten largest hold approximately 0.61%. The sample taken for sequencing was blood, either unsorted or a sorted T cell fraction (not recorded which). These TCRs come from a male donor with ankylosing spondylitis or in good health (not recorded which).

In its sample, this clonotype was seen a few times. V usage is TRBV13 and J usage is TRBJ2-1; 9 nucleotides line up with TRBD2. CDR1 is PRHDT and CDR2 is FYEKMQ in the germline V gene (reference sequence). This CDR3 comprises 19 residues. With 5 bases clipped from V and 8 bases from J, the junction kept 22 bases outside the gene matches. In DNA, the CDR3 is TGTGCCAGCAGCGTCCGCGACTTGTGGCGGGGGGGCGAGGTCTATGAGCAGTTCTTC. This sequence encodes CASSVRDLWRGGEVYEQFF.

This clonotype was seen ten or more times. The V gene is TRBV7-2, the J gene TRBJ2-3; D is unresolved. Germline V gene data show CDR1 as SGHTA and CDR2 as FQGNSA. V lost 1 base, J lost 2 bases, and 7 bases lay in between. The CDR3 sequence is 14 residues long. The CDR3 coding sequence is TGTGCCAGCAGCTTAGTAAGCGCCACAGATACGCAGTATTTT. Protein product: CASSLVSATDTQYF.

This clonotype was counted many times. The gene calls are TRBV20-1 and TRBJ1-5, with D maybe TRBD1 (5 bases). CDR1 and CDR2 from the germline V gene are DFQATT and SNEGSKA (reference sequence). Between the trimmed V and J ends, which lost 5 bases and 0 bases, there was a span of 14 bases. The CDR3 is made up of 15 amino acids. CDR3 DNA sequence: TGCAGTGCTGTAACCGGGACGGATAGCAATCAGCCCCAGCATTTT. Encoded protein: CSAVTGTDSNQPQHF.

This clonotype was counted many times. The rearrangement joins TRBV3-1 to TRBJ2-1, with D uncertain. This CDR3 spans 14 amino acids. Germline loops: CDR1 LGHDT, CDR2 YNNKEL (reference sequence). V was trimmed by 1 base and J by 3 bases, leaving 7 bases between them. The CDR3 DNA sequence: TGTGCCAGCAGCCAAGGAGTACTCTACAATGAGCAGTTCTTC. It encodes CASSQGVLYNEQFF.

This clonotype was counted at least ten times. The rearrangement links TRBV12-3 or TRBV12-4 to TRBJ2-7, with D possibly matching TRBD1 (6 bases). The V and J ends lost 7 bases and 0 bases respectively, with 16 bases between them. The CDR3 runs to 15 residues. Written as DNA, the CDR3 is TGTGCCAGCACCTGGGACACAACGAGCTCCTACGAGCAGTACTTC. Translated, it gives CASTWDTTSSYEQYF.

This clonotype was found many times. The V and J genes are TRBV6-2 or TRBV6-3 and TRBJ2-7, with D possibly being TRBD1 or TRBD2 (6 bases each). V gave up 2 bases and J gave up 3 bases, with 17 bases separating them. The CDR3 contains 16 residues. The germline gives CDR1 MNHEY, CDR2 SVGEGT. CDR3 nucleotide sequence: TGTGCCAGCAGTTACATCGAGGGGGGAGCGGGCTACGAGCAGTACTTC. This gives the protein CASSYIEGGAGYEQYF.

This clonotype was counted at least ten times. V gene TRBV29-1 combines with J gene TRBJ2-3; TRBD1 or TRBD2 may be the D gene (5 bases each). The CDR3 length is 13 residues. From germline, CDR1 is SQVTM and CDR2 ANQGSEA. V lost 3 bases to trimming and J lost 4 bases, with 11 bases between them. CDR3 region: CSVDSGTADTQYF. The CDR3 DNA follows: TGCAGCGTTGATTCAGGGACGGCAGATACGCAGTATTTT.

This clonotype was detected ten times or more. The gene calls are TRBV5-1 and TRBJ1-2, with D possibly matching TRBD1 (5 bases). V dropped 7 bases and J dropped 2 bases, with 15 bases sitting between them. CDR1 is SGHRS, CDR2 YFSETQ, per germline. The length of the CDR3 is 14 residues. CDR3 region: CASRSDTGNYGYTF. The CDR3 bases are TGCGCCAGCCGCTCGGACACTGGGAACTATGGCTACACCTTC.